This T cell receptor (beta chain) was identified in a study of OX40 agonist ivuxolimab in advanced cancers. Whole-study context: Patients with hepatocellular carcinoma, melanoma, renal cell or head and neck cancer made up the dose-escalation patients. Overall study results and limits: Part of the nonresponder group also had normalized T-cell clonal expansion that was low. At doses 0.1 to 3.0 mg/kg, CD4+ and CD8+ clones expanded.

As to this clone: Its antigen remains unknown.

TCRdb's table, derived via immunoSEQ multiplex PCR, lists solely in-frame clones and lacks some. The data hold 45,000 to 50,000 clones, with roughly 93% observed a single time. Patients who had autoimmune disease history or got systemic immunosuppression were left out. Germline V gene lookup returns CDR1 MNHNS and CDR2 SASEGT. V was pared by 2 bases and J by 6 bases, with 13 bases between. CDR3 length: 14 residues. The TCR sequence derives from an adult with an advanced solid tumor such as melanoma, head and neck, liver or kidney cancer. This specimen was CD4+ or CD8+ T cells sorted from blood, taken in a trial of the OX40 agonist ivuxolimab. This chain joins TRBV6-1 and TRBJ1-2; D is unresolved. The CDR3 loop reads CASSEPVVWDGYTF. The CDR3 coding sequence is TGTGCCAGCAGTGAACCGGTCGTGTGGGATGGCTACACCTTC.